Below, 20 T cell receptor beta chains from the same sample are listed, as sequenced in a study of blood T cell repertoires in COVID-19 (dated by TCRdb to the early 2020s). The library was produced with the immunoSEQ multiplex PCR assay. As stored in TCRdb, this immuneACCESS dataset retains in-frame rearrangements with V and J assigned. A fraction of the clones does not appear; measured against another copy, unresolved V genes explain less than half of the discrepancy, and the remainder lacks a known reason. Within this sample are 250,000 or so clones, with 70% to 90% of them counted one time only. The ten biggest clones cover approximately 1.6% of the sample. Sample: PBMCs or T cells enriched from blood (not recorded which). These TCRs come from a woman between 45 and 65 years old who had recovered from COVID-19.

CDR3 DNA sequence: TGTGCCAGCTCACCACGTAAATACGGTAGCTCTGGGGCCAACGTCCTGACTTTC. Translation gives CASSPRKYGSSGANVLTF. This sequence joins TRBV18 and TRBJ2-6; D is undetermined. V lost 1 base, J lost 0 bases, and 13 bases lay in between. Germline loops: CDR1 KGHSH, CDR2 LQKENI. The CDR3 runs to 18 residues.

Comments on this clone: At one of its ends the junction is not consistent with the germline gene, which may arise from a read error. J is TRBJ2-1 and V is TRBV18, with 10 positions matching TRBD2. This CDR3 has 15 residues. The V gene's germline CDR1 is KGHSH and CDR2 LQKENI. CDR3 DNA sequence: TGTGCCAGCTCCCCACCTAGCGGGAGAATGGATGAGCAGTTCTTC. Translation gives CASSPPSGRMDEQFF.

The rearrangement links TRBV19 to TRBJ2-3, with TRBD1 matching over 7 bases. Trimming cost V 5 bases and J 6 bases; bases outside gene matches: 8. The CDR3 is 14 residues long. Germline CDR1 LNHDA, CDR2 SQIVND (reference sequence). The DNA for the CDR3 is TGTGCCAGTAGTGCCGGGACAGTCTACGATACGCAGTATTTT. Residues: CASSAGTVYDTQYF.

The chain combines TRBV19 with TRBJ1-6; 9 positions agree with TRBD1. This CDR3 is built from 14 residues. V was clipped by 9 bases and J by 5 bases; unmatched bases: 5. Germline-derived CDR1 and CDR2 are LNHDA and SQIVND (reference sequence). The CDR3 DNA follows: TGTGCCAGCAAGGGACAGGGAGATAATTCACCCCTCCACTTT. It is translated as CASKGQGDNSPLHF.

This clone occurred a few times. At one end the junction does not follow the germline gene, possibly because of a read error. The CDR3 DNA is TGCGCCAGCAGCTTTACAGGGAGTAACCATGGCTACACCTTC. Translated: CASSFTGSNHGYTF. The chain couples TRBV5-1 to TRBJ1-2; D possibly corresponds to TRBD1 (6 bases). The CDR3 has 14 residues. The germline V gene has CDR1 SGHRS and CDR2 YFSETQ.

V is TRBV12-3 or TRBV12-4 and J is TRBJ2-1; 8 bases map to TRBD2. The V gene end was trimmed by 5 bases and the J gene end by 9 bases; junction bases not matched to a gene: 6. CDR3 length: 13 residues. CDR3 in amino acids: CASSRLTSGEQFF. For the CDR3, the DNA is TGTGCCAGCAGTCGACTTACTAGCGGTGAGCAGTTCTTC.

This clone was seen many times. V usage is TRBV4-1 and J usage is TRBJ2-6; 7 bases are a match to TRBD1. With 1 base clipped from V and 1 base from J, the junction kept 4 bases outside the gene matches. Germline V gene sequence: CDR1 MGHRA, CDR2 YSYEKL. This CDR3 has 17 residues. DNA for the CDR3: TGCGCCAGCAGCCAAGCGGGGACAGAGTCTGGGGCCAACGTCCTGACTTTC. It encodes CASSQAGTESGANVLTF.

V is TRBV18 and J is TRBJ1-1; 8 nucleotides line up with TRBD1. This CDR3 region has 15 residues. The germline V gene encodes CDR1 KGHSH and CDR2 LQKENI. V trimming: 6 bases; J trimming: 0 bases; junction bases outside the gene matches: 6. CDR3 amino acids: CASSLDRGMNTEAFF. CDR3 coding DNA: TGTGCCAGCTCCCTTGACAGGGGAATGAACACTGAAGCTTTCTTT.

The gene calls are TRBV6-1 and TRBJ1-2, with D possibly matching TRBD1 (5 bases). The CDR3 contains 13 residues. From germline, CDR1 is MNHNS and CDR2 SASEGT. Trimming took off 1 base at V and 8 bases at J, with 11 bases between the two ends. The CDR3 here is CASSEVVGEGYTF. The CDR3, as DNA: TGTGCCAGCAGTGAAGTGGTAGGGGAAGGCTACACCTTC.

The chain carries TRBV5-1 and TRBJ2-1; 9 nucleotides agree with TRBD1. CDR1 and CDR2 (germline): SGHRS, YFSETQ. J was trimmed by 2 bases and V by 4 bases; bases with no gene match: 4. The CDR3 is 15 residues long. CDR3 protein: CASSPGTGTYNEQFF. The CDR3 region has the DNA TGCGCCAGCAGCCCCGGGACAGGGACCTACAATGAGCAGTTCTTC.

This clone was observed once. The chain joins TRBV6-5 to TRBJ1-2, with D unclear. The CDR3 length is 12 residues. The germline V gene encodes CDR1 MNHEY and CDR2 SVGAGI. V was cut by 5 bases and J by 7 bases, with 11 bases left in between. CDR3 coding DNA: TGTGCCAGCAGTACTCCTTGGGCTGGCTACACCTTC. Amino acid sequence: CASSTPWAGYTF.

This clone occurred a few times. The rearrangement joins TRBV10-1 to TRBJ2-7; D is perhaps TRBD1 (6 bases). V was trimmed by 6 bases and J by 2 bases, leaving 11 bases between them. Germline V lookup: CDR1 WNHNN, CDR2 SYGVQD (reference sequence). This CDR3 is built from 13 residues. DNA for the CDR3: TGCGCCAGCAGGAAGGACAGAACCTACGAGCAGTACTTC. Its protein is CASRKDRTYEQYF.

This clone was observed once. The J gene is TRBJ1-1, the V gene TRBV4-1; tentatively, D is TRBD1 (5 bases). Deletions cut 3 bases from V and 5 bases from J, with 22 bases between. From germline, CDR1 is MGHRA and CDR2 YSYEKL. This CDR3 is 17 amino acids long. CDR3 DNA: TGCGCCAGCAGCCACGGAAGGATCGGCAGGGTATATACTGAAGCTTTCTTT. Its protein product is CASSHGRIGRVYTEAFF.

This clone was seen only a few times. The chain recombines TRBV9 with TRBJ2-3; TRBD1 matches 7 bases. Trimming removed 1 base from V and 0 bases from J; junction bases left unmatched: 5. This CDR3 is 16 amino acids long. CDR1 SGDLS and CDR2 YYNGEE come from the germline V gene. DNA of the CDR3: TGTGCCAGCAGCGTATCCCTCAGGGGGAGCACAGATACGCAGTATTTT. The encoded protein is CASSVSLRGSTDTQYF.

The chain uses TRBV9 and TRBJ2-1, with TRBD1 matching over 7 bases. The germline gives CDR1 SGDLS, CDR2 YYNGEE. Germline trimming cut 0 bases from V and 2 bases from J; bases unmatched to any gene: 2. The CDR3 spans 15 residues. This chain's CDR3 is CASSVAGQTYNEQFF. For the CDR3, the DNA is TGTGCCAGCAGCGTAGCGGGACAGACCTACAATGAGCAGTTCTTC. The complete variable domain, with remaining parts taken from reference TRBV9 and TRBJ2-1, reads DSGVTQTPKHLITATGQRVTLRCSPRSGDLSVYWYQQSLDQGLQFLIQYYNGEERAKGNILERFSAQQFPDLHSELNLSSLELGDSALYFCASSVAGQTYNEQFFGPGTRLTVL.

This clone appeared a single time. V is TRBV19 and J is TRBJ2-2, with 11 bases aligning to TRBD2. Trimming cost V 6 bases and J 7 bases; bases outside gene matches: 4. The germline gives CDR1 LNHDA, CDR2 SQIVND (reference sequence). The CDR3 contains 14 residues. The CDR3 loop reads CASRLAGEIGELFF. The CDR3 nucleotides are TGTGCCAGTAGACTAGCGGGAGAGATCGGGGAGCTGTTTTTT.

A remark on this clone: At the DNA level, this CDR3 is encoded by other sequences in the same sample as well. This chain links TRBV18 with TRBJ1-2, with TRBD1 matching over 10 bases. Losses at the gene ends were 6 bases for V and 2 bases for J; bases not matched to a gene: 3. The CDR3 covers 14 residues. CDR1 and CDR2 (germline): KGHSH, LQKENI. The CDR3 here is CASSPGQGNYGYTF. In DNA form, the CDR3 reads TGTGCCAGCTCCCCGGGACAGGGGAACTATGGCTACACCTTC.

CDR3 in DNA: TGTGCCAGCAGTTTCCGACAGGACTCGAACTATGGCTACACCTTC. Amino acids: CASSFRQDSNYGYTF. The chain carries TRBV27 and TRBJ1-2; weak D call: TRBD1 (6 bases). V lost 3 bases, J lost 2 bases, and 13 bases lay in between. Germline V gene sequence: CDR1 MNHEY, CDR2 SMNVEV (reference sequence). The CDR3 is 15 amino acids.

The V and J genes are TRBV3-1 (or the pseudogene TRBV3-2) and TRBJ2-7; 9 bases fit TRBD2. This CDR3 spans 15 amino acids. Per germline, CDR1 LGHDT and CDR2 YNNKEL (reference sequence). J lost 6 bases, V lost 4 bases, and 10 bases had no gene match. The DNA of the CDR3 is TGTGCCAGCAGCCCACGGGGCGGGAGGGCCATCGAGCAGTACTTC. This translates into CASSPRGGRAIEQYF.

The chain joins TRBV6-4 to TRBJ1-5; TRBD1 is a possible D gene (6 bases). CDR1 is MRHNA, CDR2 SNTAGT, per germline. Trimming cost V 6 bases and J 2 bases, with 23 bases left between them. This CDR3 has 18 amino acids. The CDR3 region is CASRWPGGRSHRNQPQHF. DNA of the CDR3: TGTGCCAGCAGATGGCCGGGGGGCCGGTCGCACCGCAATCAGCCCCAGCATTTT.